The 32 T cell receptor beta chains reported below all come from one sample, sequenced in a study of cytomegalovirus exposure and HLA in healthy donors. Primers: 60 Vbeta forward and 13 Jbeta reverse. Data came from immunoSEQ multiplex PCR; TCRdb stores just in-frame clones and leaves some out. The table lists 120,000 or so clones, approximately 15% of them singletons. Sequences were obtained from PBMCs. The receptors come from a woman between 18 and 30 years old in good health and CMV-seronegative.

The V call is TRBV5-4, the J call TRBJ2-7; TRBD1 is a possible D gene (8 bases). Trimming pared 4 bases from V and 4 bases from J, leaving 15 bases between. Germline V lookup: CDR1 SGHNT, CDR2 YYREEE (reference sequence). The CDR3 sequence is 14 residues long. The CDR3 nucleotides are TGTGCCAGCAGCAACAGCGGGACAGGATACGAGCAGTACTTC. Translation: CASSNSGTGYEQYF.

The CDR3 here is CASSLSFPSGGAVFPDTQYF. The CDR3 coding sequence is TGTGCCAGCAGCTTATCCTTCCCTAGCGGGGGGGCGGTCTTTCCAGATACGCAGTATTTT. The chain is built from TRBV7-6 and TRBJ2-3, with 12 positions matching TRBD2. Germline CDR1 and CDR2: SGHVS and FNYEAQ. V shed 2 bases and J 4 bases; nucleotides not matched to a gene: 16. The CDR3 extends over 20 amino acids.

This chain uses TRBV7-8 with TRBJ2-5; the D is unclear. Trimming removed 5 bases from V and 5 bases from J, with 3 bases in between. This CDR3 has 10 amino acids. From germline, CDR1 is SGHVS and CDR2 FQNEAQ. The CDR3 protein is CASSAETQYF. As DNA, the CDR3 is TGTGCCAGCAGCGCGGAGACCCAGTACTTC. The whole variable domain, filled in from reference TRBV7-8 and TRBJ2-5, reads GAGVSQSPRYKVAKRGQDVALRCDPISGHVSLFWYQQALGQGPEFLTYFQNEAQLDKSGLPSDRFFAERPEGSVSTLKIQRTQQEDSAVYLCASSAETQYFGPGTRLLVL.

J is TRBJ2-1 and V is TRBV11-2, with D possibly TRBD2 on 6 matching bases. The length of the CDR3 is 16 residues. Trimming took off 7 bases at V and 3 bases at J, with 19 bases between the two ends. From germline, CDR1 is SGHAT and CDR2 FQNNGV. The CDR3 loop reads CASTSRGGEIYNEQFF. CDR3 DNA: TGTGCCAGCACCTCGAGGGGCGGGGAGATCTACAATGAGCAGTTCTTC.

In its sample, this clone was seen a few times. The V call is TRBV7-8, the J call TRBJ1-5; 8 positions match TRBD1. The CDR3 consists of 19 residues. After removal of 1 base from V and 0 bases from J, the junction contained 11 bases not matched to a gene. CDR1 and CDR2 (germline): SGHVS, FQNEAQ. CDR3 sequence reads: CASSLELKTGTGSNQPQHF. CDR3 DNA sequence: TGTGCCAGCAGCTTAGAACTAAAGACCGGGACAGGTAGCAATCAGCCCCAGCATTTT.

The genes are TRBV20-1 and TRBJ1-6; D unclear. The length of the CDR3 is 11 residues. Deletions cut 0 bases from V and 11 bases from J, with 5 bases between. Germline CDR1 and CDR2: DFQATT and SNEGSKA (reference sequence). In nucleotides, the CDR3 is TGCAGTGCTAGAGATCAAACACCCCTCCACTTT. Translated, it gives CSARDQTPLHF.

The chain employs TRBV4-1 and TRBJ2-1; 11 bases align to TRBD2. The ends lost 0 bases at V and 7 bases at J; junction bases unmatched: 8. CDR3 length: 17 amino acids. In germline, CDR1 is MGHRA, CDR2 YSYEKL. CDR3 sequence reads: CASSQDLVAGGQNEQFF. The DNA for the CDR3 is TGCGCCAGCAGCCAAGATCTGGTAGCGGGAGGGCAGAATGAGCAGTTCTTC.

In nucleotides, the CDR3 is TGCAGCGTACACCAGACAGGGTTAGGAAACATTCAGTACTTC. This codes for CSVHQTGLGNIQYF. The V and J genes are TRBV29-1 and TRBJ2-4; the match to TRBD1 covers 7 bases. CDR1 is SQVTM and CDR2 is ANQGSEA in the germline V gene. CDR3 length: 14 residues. V lost 6 bases and J lost 6; bases outside the gene matches: 11.

The rearrangement joins TRBV6-5 to TRBJ1-2; 9 positions agree with TRBD1. From germline, CDR1 is MNHEY and CDR2 SVGAGI. The CDR3 consists of 15 residues. With V trimmed by 6 bases and J by 0 bases, 5 bases remained unmatched. The CDR3 reads CASSPTGGANYGYTF. Written as DNA, the CDR3 is TGTGCCAGCAGCCCCACAGGGGGCGCTAACTATGGCTACACCTTC.

V and J are TRBV6-1 and TRBJ1-1; the D is unclear. Between the trimmed V and J ends, which lost 0 bases and 5 bases, there was a span of 13 bases. This CDR3 spans 15 amino acids. Germline lookup yields CDR1 MNHNS and CDR2 SASEGT. The CDR3: CASSEARLVVTEAFF. For the CDR3, the DNA is TGTGCCAGCAGTGAAGCGCGTTTGGTCGTGACTGAAGCTTTCTTT.

The genes are TRBV6-9 and TRBJ1-5, with 7 bases that match TRBD1. Germline assignment: CDR1 MNHGY and CDR2 SVAAGI. V was clipped by 9 bases and J by 5 bases; unmatched bases: 10. This CDR3 contains 14 residues. The CDR3 DNA sequence: TGTGCCAGTAGACAGGGAAAGGGTGATCAGCCCCAGCATTTT. As protein: CASRQGKGDQPQHF.

This clone showed up just a few times. The chain carries TRBV2 and TRBJ2-7; the D gene is possibly TRBD1 (6 bases). The germline CDR1 and CDR2 sequences are SNHLY and FYNNEI. Trimming stripped 4 bases from V and 2 bases from J, with 9 bases between. CDR3 size: 13 residues. The CDR3 DNA reads TGTGCCAGCAGTGGGACAGCAACCTACGAGCAGTACTTC. This sequence encodes CASSGTATYEQYF.

The V gene is TRBV28, the J gene TRBJ2-2; 13 bases fit TRBD2. CDR1 MDHEN and CDR2 SYDVKM come from the germline V gene. Germline trimming cut 3 bases from V and 2 bases from J; bases unmatched to any gene: 3. The CDR3 is 17 amino acids. CDR3 sequence (DNA): TGTGCCAGCAGTTTGGGACTAGCGGGATATAACACCGGGGAGCTGTTTTTT. Translation gives CASSLGLAGYNTGELFF.

In this sample, this clone turned up once. V and J are TRBV2 and TRBJ2-7, with 10 positions matching TRBD1. Germline CDR1 reads SNHLY; CDR2 reads FYNNEI. With V trimmed by 8 bases and J by 4 bases, 8 bases remained unmatched. The CDR3 consists of 14 residues. Here the CDR3 DNA reads TGTGCCAGCTCTTGGGGGACAGGGGATTACGAGCAGTACTTC. Translated: CASSWGTGDYEQYF.

This clone turned up a few times. V usage is TRBV4-2 and J usage is TRBJ1-2, with 7 bases identical to TRBD1. The junction had 15 bases not matched to a gene; V was cut back by 4 bases and J by 7 bases. There are 16 residues in the CDR3. Germline CDR1 is LGHNA and CDR2 is YNFKEQ. CDR3 sequence reads: CASSRELGDSFGGYTF. The DNA for the CDR3 is TGTGCCAGCAGCCGCGAATTAGGGGACAGCTTTGGTGGCTACACCTTC.

The rearrangement links TRBV9 to TRBJ2-7; D perhaps matches TRBD1 (5 bases). CDR3 length: 15 amino acids. Trimming took off 4 bases at V and 0 bases at J, with 14 bases between the two ends. Germline V gives CDR1 SGDLS, CDR2 YYNGEE. CDR3 amino acids: CASSPQTDHSYEQYF. The CDR3 region has the DNA TGTGCCAGCAGCCCTCAGACAGACCACTCCTACGAGCAGTACTTC.

The chain uses TRBV5-5 and TRBJ2-5; maybe TRBD1 (6 bases). Germline V gene lookup returns CDR1 SGHKS and CDR2 YYEKEE (reference sequence). This CDR3 has 14 residues. Trimming took off 4 bases at V and 5 bases at J, with 15 bases between the two ends. The CDR3 coding sequence is TGTGCCAGCAGCGCGAAGGGGGAGAGGGAGACCCAGTACTTC. Its protein is CASSAKGERETQYF.

The chain combines TRBV10-1 with TRBJ2-7, with 9 bases aligning to TRBD1. The CDR3 spans 14 residues. Germline CDR1 is WNHNN and CDR2 is SYGVQD (reference sequence). Trimming at V came to 4 bases and at J to 0 bases, leaving 1 base not matched to a gene. Here the CDR3 reads CASSGQGGSYEQYF. For the CDR3, the DNA is TGCGCCAGCAGTGGACAGGGGGGCTCCTACGAGCAGTACTTC.

V gene TRBV4-2 combines with J gene TRBJ1-5; D not resolved. CDR3 length equals 12 residues. Looked up from germline, CDR1 is LGHNA and CDR2 is YNFKEQ. Trimming left V 1 base short and J 5 bases short, with 3 bases between. CDR3 nucleotide sequence: TGTGCCAGCAGCCAAGCAGATCAGCCCCAGCATTTT. This encodes CASSQADQPQHF.

This clone turned up a few times. The V and J genes are TRBV7-8 and TRBJ1-1; D is perhaps TRBD1 (5 bases). The CDR3 has 15 amino acids. Trimming cost V 2 bases and J 2 bases, with 12 bases left between them. From germline, CDR1 is SGHVS and CDR2 FQNEAQ. The CDR3: CASSLFRQPNTEAFF. The CDR3 region has the DNA TGTGCCAGCAGCTTATTTCGACAGCCTAACACTGAAGCTTTCTTT.

This clone occurred a few times. The CDR3 nucleotides read TGTGCCAGCAGTTTATCCCAGGGTAACTATGGCTACACCTTC. Amino acids: CASSLSQGNYGYTF. The chain has TRBV27 and TRBJ1-2; the D gene is possibly TRBD1 (5 bases). The CDR3 is made up of 14 amino acids. V gave up 0 bases and J gave up 1 base, with 6 bases separating them. Germline values: CDR1 MNHEY, CDR2 SMNVEV (reference sequence).

This clone was observed a few times. V usage is TRBV4-3 and J usage is TRBJ2-1; no definite D call. Germline CDR1 and CDR2: LGHNA and YSLEER. The CDR3 is 14 amino acids. V was clipped by 0 bases and J by 3 bases, with 6 bases between them. DNA for the CDR3: TGCGCCAGCAGCCAAGATACAGACTACAATGAGCAGTTCTTC. Its protein product is CASSQDTDYNEQFF.

This clone was counted only a few times. CDR3: CASSQDGDLAGALTYNEQFF. Here the CDR3 DNA reads TGCGCCAGCAGCCAAGACGGGGATCTAGCGGGGGCCCTGACCTACAATGAGCAGTTCTTC. The chain joins TRBV4-3 to TRBJ2-1; 10 bases fit TRBD2. CDR1 is LGHNA, CDR2 YSLEER, per germline. The CDR3 spans 20 residues. V lost 0 bases, J lost 2 bases, and 13 bases stayed unmatched.

As DNA, the CDR3 is TGTGCCAGCAGAAAACAGGGGCTTAGCAATCAGCCCCAGCATTTT. Translated, it gives CASRKQGLSNQPQHF. The chain joins TRBV6-5 to TRBJ1-5; TRBD1 aligns across 7 bases. Germline loops: CDR1 MNHEY, CDR2 SVGAGI. The CDR3 runs 15 residues. The V gene end was trimmed by 6 bases and the J gene end by 0 bases; junction bases not matched to a gene: 5.

The chain's CDR3 is CASSLGRNTDTQYF. DNA of the CDR3: TGTGCCAGCAGCCTAGGGAGAAACACAGATACGCAGTATTTT. The chain is built from TRBV11-2 and TRBJ2-3; D might be TRBD2 (5 bases). V dropped 5 bases and J dropped 2 bases, with 11 bases sitting between them. This CDR3 has 14 residues. Germline V gene sequence: CDR1 SGHAT, CDR2 FQNNGV.

This sequence joins TRBV5-1 and TRBJ1-1; no reliable D call. Trimming cost V 4 bases and J 1 base, with 8 bases left between them. Germline V gives CDR1 SGHRS, CDR2 YFSETQ. The CDR3 totals 13 residues. CDR3 nucleotide sequence: TGCGCCAGCAGCACCAGAGGGAACACTGAAGCTTTCTTT. Amino acid sequence: CASSTRGNTEAFF.

This rearrangement joins TRBV5-1 to TRBJ2-2, with 10 bases identical to TRBD1. The CDR3 runs to 16 residues. V shed 6 bases, J shed 3 bases, and the junction held 8 bases outside the gene matches. Germline V gene lookup returns CDR1 SGHRS and CDR2 YFSETQ. The CDR3 spells CASTPLGTGDTGELFF. CDR3 nucleotide sequence: TGCGCCAGCACCCCGTTGGGGACAGGGGACACCGGGGAGCTGTTTTTT.

V gene TRBV30 combines with J gene TRBJ2-5; 9 nucleotides match TRBD1. The DNA end lines up better with TRBJ2-7; the J call may be wrong. The CDR3 is 13 residues long. Germline loops: CDR1 GTSNPN, CDR2 SVGIG (reference sequence). CDR3 coding DNA: TGTGCCCAAGCCCCGGACAGGGGTTACGAGCAGTACTTC. It encodes CAQAPDRGYEQYF.

This clone turned up a few times. The rearrangement uses TRBV29-1 and TRBJ2-5; tentatively, D is TRBD2 (5 bases). The CDR3 consists of 13 residues. V lost 5 bases and J 2 bases, leaving 12 bases between the germline ends. Germline loops: CDR1 SQVTM, CDR2 ANQGSEA. CDR3 DNA: TGCAGCGTTTCCCGGACTGAACAAGAGACCCAGTACTTC. It translates to CSVSRTEQETQYF.

This clone turned up a few times. This CDR3 is CAWSGQGISDTQYF. The CDR3 DNA sequence: TGTGCCTGGAGTGGACAGGGGATATCAGATACGCAGTATTTT. The chain carries TRBV30 and TRBJ2-3, with 8 bases fitting TRBD1. CDR3 length: 14 residues. The V gene's germline CDR1 is GTSNPN and CDR2 SVGIG (reference sequence). V lost 1 base and J lost 4; bases outside the gene matches: 4.

A few counts support this clone. The chain carries TRBV4-2 and TRBJ2-3; 10 bases align to TRBD2. The CDR3 totals 17 residues. The germline V gene encodes CDR1 LGHNA and CDR2 YNFKEQ. J gave up 2 bases and V 3 bases, and 8 bases lay outside the gene matches. DNA for the CDR3: TGTGCCAGCAGCCAGGGGCTAGCGGGGGTTACCACAGATACGCAGTATTTT. Translated: CASSQGLAGVTTDTQYF.

This clone came up a few times. The J gene is TRBJ2-7, the V gene TRBV7-2, with 7 bases aligning to TRBD1. The V and J ends lost 5 bases and 1 base, in that order; junction bases with no gene match: 8. Germline lookup yields CDR1 SGHTA and CDR2 FQGNSA. CDR3 length equals 15 residues. DNA for the CDR3: TGTGCCAGCAGCCAGGGGGTATTGCGGTCCTACGAGCAGTACTTC. Protein: CASSQGVLRSYEQYF.